The 18 T cell receptor beta chains below come from one sample, sequenced in a study of T cell repertoires in cytomegalovirus infection. One entry per CDR3 protein results from TCRdb running MiXCR on the reads. Here the sample spans a few hundred thousand distinct CDR3 sequences, roughly 16% being singletons. The sample was PBMCs. Source of these receptors: a human donor in good health (CMV status not recorded). Some clones in this sample may be carry-over from other donors' samples.

V gene TRBV20-1 combines with J gene TRBJ2-1; D is uncertain. The CDR3 loop spans 15 amino acids. The germline CDR1 and CDR2 sequences are DFQATT and SNEGSKA (reference sequence). Between the trimmed V and J ends, which lost 6 bases and 0 bases, there was a span of 15 bases. The CDR3 nucleotides are TGCAGTGCCCAGAGTCCAAGCCTCTCCTACAATGAGCAGTTCTTC. Amino acid sequence: CSAQSPSLSYNEQFF.

This clonotype was seen many times. The chain links TRBV7-8 to TRBJ2-2; 9 bases agree with TRBD2. The CDR3 loop spans 16 amino acids. Unmatched junction bases numbered 8, after V lost 4 bases and J lost 5 bases. Germline CDR1 is SGHVS and CDR2 is FQNEAQ. The CDR3 coding sequence is TGTGCCAGCAGCTCCCGGGGAAGCGGGGGGACCGGGGAGCTGTTTTTT. This encodes CASSSRGSGGTGELFF.

This clonotype was observed a few times. The V call is TRBV20-1, the J call TRBJ2-4; 14 bases map to TRBD2. This CDR3 spans 16 amino acids. V was clipped by 3 bases and J by 8 bases; unmatched bases: 9. Germline CDR1 is DFQATT and CDR2 is SNEGSKA (reference sequence). CDR3 in amino acids: CSASRLAGGSPHIQYF. The CDR3 nucleotides read TGCAGTGCTAGCCGACTAGCGGGGGGGTCGCCACACATTCAGTACTTC.

This clonotype was picked up many times. The J gene is TRBJ2-5, the V gene TRBV5-6; TRBD2 is a possible D gene (6 bases). V lost 4 bases, J lost 7 bases, and 17 bases lay in between. The germline CDR1 and CDR2 sequences are SGHDT and YYEEEE. This CDR3 contains 14 residues. The CDR3, as DNA: TGTGCCAGCAGCCTCCGGGACTTTCAGACGACCCAGTACTTC. This encodes CASSLRDFQTTQYF.

This clonotype turned up a few times. The chain carries TRBV11-2 and TRBJ1-1, with D hard to call. V was shortened by 1 base and J by 2 bases, with 8 bases between the two germline ends. The CDR3 extends over 14 amino acids. Germline CDR1 SGHAT, CDR2 FQNNGV. The CDR3 protein is CASSLVRANTEAFF. Here the CDR3 DNA reads TGTGCCAGCAGCTTAGTGCGCGCTAACACTGAAGCTTTCTTT.

This rearrangement joins TRBV5-1 to TRBJ2-7; the match to TRBD1 covers 9 bases. CDR1 is SGHRS and CDR2 is YFSETQ in the germline V gene. The CDR3 is made up of 19 amino acids. V trimming: 3 bases; J trimming: 2 bases; junction bases outside the gene matches: 18. CDR3 sequence (DNA): TGCGCCAGCAGCTCCACCGGGACAGGGCGCGGGGCGAAGACCTACGAGCAGTACTTC. Its protein is CASSSTGTGRGAKTYEQYF.

This clonotype appeared a few times. The rearrangement joins TRBV20-1 to TRBJ2-3; 8 bases are a match to TRBD2. Losses at the gene ends were 2 bases for V and 4 bases for J; bases not matched to a gene: 8. The germline CDR1 and CDR2 sequences are DFQATT and SNEGSKA (reference sequence). This CDR3 is 15 amino acids long. CDR3 DNA: TGCAGTGCTAGACGGGGGGGGTCGAGGGCAGATACGCAGTATTTT. This gives the protein CSARRGGSRADTQYF.

This clonotype has a count of ten or more. The rearrangement uses TRBV7-9 and TRBJ1-1; 9 nucleotides match TRBD1. Germline CDR1 is SEHNR and CDR2 is FQNEAQ (reference sequence). Unmatched junction bases numbered 14, after V lost 7 bases and J lost 2 bases. The CDR3 has 17 residues. The CDR3 reads CASNTGSGTGLNTEAFF. The CDR3, as DNA: TGTGCCAGCAACACAGGGTCCGGGACAGGGCTTAACACTGAAGCTTTCTTT.

This clonotype came up many times. The J gene is TRBJ2-7, the V gene TRBV25-1; weak D call: TRBD2 (6 bases). The ends were cut back, 3 bases at V and 2 bases at J, with 11 bases in the middle. The CDR3 consists of 14 residues. Per germline, CDR1 MGHDK and CDR2 SYGVNS. CDR3: CASSERDVAYEQYF. The CDR3 DNA reads TGTGCCAGCAGTGAGCGGGACGTCGCCTACGAGCAGTACTTC.

The chain recombines TRBV2 with TRBJ2-2; 11 nucleotides agree with TRBD2. This CDR3 spans 17 amino acids. Per germline, CDR1 SNHLY and CDR2 FYNNEI. V gave up 9 bases and J gave up 1 base; unmatched junction bases: 10. CDR3 sequence reads: CASGATSGGLNTGELFF. CDR3 DNA sequence: TGTGCCAGTGGGGCCACTAGCGGGGGCTTGAACACCGGGGAGCTGTTTTTT.

This clonotype was recorded at least ten times. CDR3 sequence reads: CASSLDGQGGSPLHF. CDR3 nucleotide sequence: TGTGCCAGCAGCTTAGACGGACAGGGGGGATCACCCCTCCACTTT. The J gene is TRBJ1-6, the V gene TRBV11-3; 10 bases match TRBD1. The germline V gene encodes CDR1 SGHNT and CDR2 YENEEA. This CDR3 region has 15 residues. V was pared by 0 bases and J by 10 bases, with 3 bases of the junction left unmatched. Drawing the rest from reference TRBV11-3 and TRBJ1-6, the complete variable domain is EAGVVQSPRYKIIEKKQPVAFWCNPISGHNTLYWYLQNLGQGPELLIRYENEEAVDDSQLPKDRFSAERLKGVDSTLKIQPAELGDSAVYLCASSLDGQGGSPLHFGNGTRLTVT.

This clonotype came up many times. The chain uses TRBV5-4 and TRBJ2-5, with TRBD1 matching over 12 bases. Per the germline V gene, CDR1 is SGHNT and CDR2 is YYREEE (reference sequence). The CDR3 totals 16 residues. Trimming at V came to 4 bases and at J to 4 bases, leaving 8 bases not matched to a gene. The CDR3 coding sequence is TGTGCCAGCAGCGACTCCGGGACAGGGGGCGTAGAGACCCAGTACTTC. This codes for CASSDSGTGGVETQYF.

The chain uses TRBV3-1 and TRBJ2-3; 8 positions agree with TRBD1. CDR3 size: 17 residues. V was clipped by 0 bases and J by 5 bases; unmatched bases: 10. Germline-derived CDR1 and CDR2 are LGHDT and YNNKEL (reference sequence). CDR3 region: CASSQERVGTGVDTQYF. The CDR3 coding sequence is TGTGCCAGCAGCCAAGAAAGGGTCGGGACAGGAGTAGATACGCAGTATTTT.

This clonotype was observed a handful of times. This sequence joins TRBV18 and TRBJ2-7; D call uncertain. Between the trimmed V and J ends, which lost 0 bases and 4 bases, there was a span of 7 bases. The germline V gene encodes CDR1 KGHSH and CDR2 LQKENI. The CDR3 is 13 residues long. The CDR3 DNA follows: TGTGCCAGCTCACCACCGGTTGGGTACGAGCAGTACTTC. Its translation is CASSPPVGYEQYF.

The chain is built from TRBV6-1 and TRBJ1-2; a possible D gene is TRBD1 (5 bases). Trimming removed 5 bases at V and 3 bases at J, with 13 bases between. The CDR3 covers 14 residues. Germline V gene data show CDR1 as MNHNS and CDR2 as SASEGT. The CDR3 loop is CASSLFGDDYGYTF. The CDR3 nucleotides read TGTGCCAGCAGTTTGTTCGGGGACGACTATGGCTACACCTTC.

In the case of this clonotype: Because the CDR3 is missing its conserved closing phenylalanine or tryptophan, this is likely a read error. This CDR3 reads CASSGQPSGANVLTY. CDR3 nucleotide sequence: TGTGCCAGCAGTGGGCAGCCCTCTGGGGCCAACGTCCTGACTTAC. The chain carries TRBV28 and TRBJ2-6; no clear D. The CDR3 sequence is 15 residues long. V shed 5 bases and J shed 0 bases, with 8 bases lying between them. In germline, CDR1 is MDHEN, CDR2 SYDVKM.

This clonotype was observed many times. V gene TRBV7-2 combines with J gene TRBJ1-3; D unresolved. CDR1 is SGHTA and CDR2 is FQGNSA in the germline V gene. The CDR3 runs 16 residues. V was clipped by 5 bases and J by 4 bases, with 18 bases between them. CDR3 in amino acids: CASSPMGFERGNTIYF. The DNA of the CDR3 is TGTGCCAGCAGCCCCATGGGATTTGAGAGAGGAAACACCATATATTTT.

This clonotype has at least ten counts. The chain carries TRBV12-3 or TRBV12-4 and TRBJ1-1, with TRBD1 matching 7 bases. This CDR3 has 12 amino acids. Trimming removed 5 bases from V and 12 bases from J; junction bases left unmatched: 9. The CDR3 here is CASSGGRGKPFF. The CDR3 coding sequence is TGTGCCAGCAGTGGAGGCAGGGGGAAACCTTTCTTT.